These 32 T cell receptor beta chains were sequenced from one sample in a study of CD8 T cells in ankylosing spondylitis. TCRdb re-analysed the 5' RACE reads in MiXCR, keeping a single row per CDR3 protein. Here the sample spans about 160,000 distinct CDR3 sequences, about 17% being singletons. Input material: blood, either unsorted or a sorted T cell fraction (not recorded which). Source of these receptors: a male donor with ankylosing spondylitis or in good health (not recorded which).

The V gene is TRBV12-2, the J gene TRBJ2-7. TRBV12-2 is given as a pseudogene. There are 10 residues in the CDR3. The CDR3 spells CASDGYEQYF. CDR3 nucleotide sequence: TGTGCAAGTGATGGTTACGAGCAGTACTTC.

This clonotype was found many times. The rearrangement joins TRBV6-1 to TRBJ2-2; D remains unclear. With 6 bases removed from V and 2 bases from J, the gap between germline ends came to 10 bases. Germline CDR1 is MNHNS and CDR2 is SASEGT. This CDR3 region has 14 residues. This CDR3 is CASRPTANTGELFF. The CDR3 DNA reads as TGTGCCAGCAGGCCCACCGCTAACACCGGGGAGCTGTTTTTT.

This clonotype was counted at least ten times. This chain links TRBV5-1 with TRBJ2-1; 10 nucleotides line up with TRBD2. CDR3 length: 18 amino acids. V lost 0 bases to trimming and J lost 6 bases; unmatched junction nucleotides: 12. From germline, CDR1 is SGHRS and CDR2 YFSETQ. The CDR3 DNA sequence: TGCGCCAGCAGCTTGGAGGCTAGCGGGAGTCCCTCTCGCAATGAGCAGTTCTTC. This sequence encodes CASSLEASGSPSRNEQFF.

At least ten counts were recorded for this clonotype. The chain links TRBV5-1 to TRBJ2-7; TRBD2 is a possible D gene (6 bases). This CDR3 spans 14 amino acids. V was cut by 4 bases and J by 7 bases, with 18 bases left in between. The V gene's germline CDR1 is SGHRS and CDR2 YFSETQ. The CDR3 nucleotides are TGCGCCAGCAGCCTCTTTAGCGGATGGCCAGAGCAGTACTTC. Translating it yields CASSLFSGWPEQYF.

This clonotype has ten or more counts. This chain joins TRBV7-9 and TRBJ2-3; 11 nucleotides agree with TRBD1. This CDR3 region has 14 residues. Germline V gene lookup returns CDR1 SEHNR and CDR2 FQNEAQ (reference sequence). V dropped 6 bases and J dropped 7; count of bases not matched to a gene: 6. Written as DNA, the CDR3 is TGTGCCAGCAGACGGGGGACAGGGGGGAATACGCAGTATTTT. Protein sequence: CASRRGTGGNTQYF.

The table lists this clonotype with a count of one. This rearrangement joins TRBV5-1 to TRBJ1-4; perhaps TRBD1 as D (6 bases). CDR1 SGHRS and CDR2 YFSETQ come from the germline V gene. There are 17 residues in the CDR3. The V gene lost 0 bases and the J gene lost 0 bases, with 12 bases spanning the gap. The CDR3 DNA sequence: TGCGCCAGCAGCTTGGCCCGTGACAGGACAACTAATGAAAAACTGTTTTTT. It is translated as CASSLARDRTTNEKLFF.

This clonotype was observed many times. The chain joins TRBV20-1 to TRBJ2-5, with D uncertain. CDR1 is DFQATT, CDR2 SNEGSKA, per germline (reference sequence). CDR3 length: 14 amino acids. Trimming took off 0 bases at V and 5 bases at J, with 13 bases between the two ends. CDR3 DNA: TGCAGTGCTAGAGATCAAGGGCATGGGGAGACCCAGTACTTC. Its protein is CSARDQGHGETQYF.

This clonotype was observed at least ten times. The chain carries TRBV5-1 and TRBJ1-2, with 9 bases that match TRBD1. V lost 0 bases, J lost 4 bases, and 10 bases stayed unmatched. Per germline, CDR1 SGHRS and CDR2 YFSETQ. The CDR3 length is 17 residues. The CDR3 sequence: CASSLASAGQGIYGYTF. In DNA form, the CDR3 reads TGCGCCAGCAGCTTGGCGTCTGCGGGACAGGGCATCTATGGCTACACCTTC.

This chain connects TRBV11-3 to TRBJ2-1, with D tentatively TRBD1 (6 bases). This CDR3 has 15 residues. Looked up from germline, CDR1 is SGHNT and CDR2 is YENEEA. V lost 1 base and J lost 1, with 8 bases in between. The DNA for the CDR3 is TGTGCCAGCAGCTTAGTCAGGGGATCCTACAATGAGCAGTTCTTC. Translation: CASSLVRGSYNEQFF.

The chain employs TRBV10-2 and TRBJ2-3; 10 bases fit TRBD2. The CDR3 sequence is 16 residues long. After removal of 0 bases from V and 1 base from J, the junction contained 1 base not matched to a gene. CDR1 WSHSY and CDR2 SAAADI come from the germline V gene. This chain's CDR3 is CASSESTSGGTDTQYF. The CDR3 nucleotides read TGCGCCAGCAGTGAGTCAACTAGCGGGGGCACAGATACGCAGTATTTT.

This clonotype was picked up many times. The chain is built from TRBV29-1 and TRBJ2-3; D tentatively fits TRBD1 or TRBD2 (5 bases each). Germline loops: CDR1 SQVTM, CDR2 ANQGSEA. The CDR3 totals 15 residues. V lost 0 bases and J 4 bases, leaving 14 bases between the germline ends. Here the CDR3 reads CSVEDPRDAADTQYF. The DNA for the CDR3 is TGCAGCGTTGAAGATCCCCGGGACGCCGCAGATACGCAGTATTTT.

This clonotype was picked up many times. The chain carries TRBV5-1 and TRBJ2-2, with 7 positions matching TRBD2. Germline V gene sequence: CDR1 SGHRS, CDR2 YFSETQ. This CDR3 is built from 14 residues. V was pared by 1 base and J by 3 bases, with 0 bases of the junction left unmatched. Here the CDR3 reads CASSLTSDTGELFF. CDR3 DNA sequence: TGCGCCAGCAGCTTGACTAGCGACACCGGGGAGCTGTTTTTT.

At least ten counts were recorded for this clonotype. The V gene is TRBV5-1, the J gene TRBJ1-5; unclear D gene. The CDR3 totals 14 residues. Germline CDR1 reads SGHRS; CDR2 reads YFSETQ. V lost 5 bases, J lost 0 bases, and 9 bases lay in between. CDR3 coding DNA: TGCGCCAGCAGGGGAGATTCTAGCAATCAGCCCCAGCATTTT. Protein sequence: CASRGDSSNQPQHF.

This clonotype was seen repeatedly, ten times or more. This sequence joins TRBV5-1 and TRBJ2-3; D is perhaps TRBD2 (6 bases). The CDR3 has 17 amino acids. Trimming left V 0 bases short and J 0 bases short, with 14 bases between. Germline V lookup: CDR1 SGHRS, CDR2 YFSETQ. CDR3 loop: CASSLVRGSTSTDTQYF. CDR3 bases: TGCGCCAGCAGCTTGGTCCGGGGGTCCACTAGCACAGATACGCAGTATTTT.

In its sample, this clonotype was seen a few times. The CDR3 region has the DNA TGTGCCATCAGTGGCTTGGACAACGAGCAGTACTTC. It yields the protein CAISGLDNEQYF. This chain uses TRBV10-3 with TRBJ2-7; the D gene is possibly TRBD1 (5 bases). The V end was cut by 4 bases, the J end by 5 bases, with 9 bases between. CDR3 length: 12 amino acids. Germline-derived CDR1 and CDR2 are ENHRY and SYGVKD.

This clonotype was detected many times. The V gene is TRBV5-1, the J gene TRBJ1-4; 8 nucleotides align to TRBD1. V gave up 3 bases and J gave up 5 bases; unmatched junction bases: 3. CDR1 is SGHRS, CDR2 YFSETQ, per germline. The CDR3 is 14 residues long. The CDR3: CASSSGTGNEKLFF. CDR3 in DNA: TGCGCCAGCAGCTCCGGGACAGGAAATGAAAAACTGTTTTTT.

A word on this clonotype: This is likely a read error, given that the CDR3 carries no conserved phenylalanine or tryptophan at its end. The limits of the CDR3 on the DNA are not certain, so only TCRdb's listed CDR3 is given. The CDR3 protein is CASSPAESYTEAFL. This chain joins TRBV12-1 and TRBJ1-1. TRBV12-1 is a known pseudogene. Including both end residues, the CDR3 is 14 amino acids long.

V and J are TRBV27 and TRBJ2-3; D might be TRBD2 (5 bases). The germline V gene has CDR1 MNHEY and CDR2 SMNVEV (reference sequence). The CDR3 is made up of 16 amino acids. The germline V and J ends were trimmed by 6 bases and 4 bases, with 20 bases remaining between them. The CDR3 DNA sequence: TGTGCCAGCAGCTTTAACCCACTGGACTTTTCAGATACGCAGTATTTT. Translated, it gives CASSFNPLDFSDTQYF.

The J gene is TRBJ2-3, the V gene TRBV25-1; 10 nucleotides line up with TRBD2. Losses at the gene ends were 7 bases for V and 4 bases for J; bases not matched to a gene: 11. The germline CDR1 and CDR2 sequences are MGHDK and SYGVNS. The CDR3 contains 16 residues. The CDR3 reads CASMRQREGLADTQYF. CDR3 in DNA: TGTGCCAGCATGAGACAGCGGGAGGGCCTCGCAGATACGCAGTATTTT.

This clonotype was observed at least ten times. The CDR3 sequence: CASSPRDPGATDTQYF. Here the CDR3 DNA reads TGCGCCAGCAGCCCACGAGACCCTGGAGCCACAGATACGCAGTATTTT. The chain recombines TRBV5-1 with TRBJ2-3, with unresolved D. The CDR3 is 16 residues long. Trimming shortened V by 4 bases and J by 2 bases, and 17 bases separated the two germline ends. Per germline, CDR1 SGHRS and CDR2 YFSETQ.

V usage is TRBV20-1 and J usage is TRBJ2-5, with 7 bases fitting TRBD1. After removal of 3 bases from V and 4 bases from J, the junction contained 2 bases not matched to a gene. The length of the CDR3 is 12 residues. From germline, CDR1 is DFQATT and CDR2 SNEGSKA (reference sequence). The CDR3 spells CSARPGGETQYF. CDR3 DNA sequence: TGCAGTGCTAGGCCAGGGGGAGAGACCCAGTACTTC.

V gene TRBV2 combines with J gene TRBJ1-1; the match to TRBD1 covers 7 bases. The CDR3 covers 18 residues. The V and J ends lost 8 bases and 4 bases, in that order; junction bases with no gene match: 22. Germline assignment: CDR1 SNHLY and CDR2 FYNNEI. In DNA form, the CDR3 reads TGTGCCAGCTGTTTAGGGCAGGGGGTGCTTTCCGGGAGCACTGAAGCTTTCTTT. Translation gives CASCLGQGVLSGSTEAFF.

The V gene is TRBV5-1, the J gene TRBJ2-1; D is possibly TRBD1 (5 bases). Deletions cut 4 bases from V and 5 bases from J, with 13 bases between. Germline-derived CDR1 and CDR2 are SGHRS and YFSETQ. The CDR3 runs 14 residues. CDR3 residues: CASSRNTGDNEQFF. In DNA, the CDR3 is TGCGCCAGCAGCCGTAATACAGGAGACAATGAGCAGTTCTTC.

The rearrangement links TRBV7-9 to TRBJ1-1; tentatively, D is TRBD1 (6 bases). Between the trimmed V and J ends, which lost 4 bases and 10 bases, there was a span of 10 bases. The CDR3 runs to 11 residues. Germline V gene lookup returns CDR1 SEHNR and CDR2 FQNEAQ (reference sequence). The DNA for the CDR3 is TGTGCCAGCAGCTATCAGGGGACAGCTTTCTTT. This gives the protein CASSYQGTAFF. Using reference TRBV7-9 and TRBJ1-1 for the parts outside the CDR3, the full variable domain is DTGVSQNPRHKITKRGQNVTFRCDPISEHNRLYWYRQTLGQGPEFLTYFQNEAQLEKSRLLSDRFSAERPKGSFSTLEIQRTEQGDSAMYLCASSYQGTAFFGQGTRLTVV.

The rearrangement joins TRBV7-3 to TRBJ2-3; TRBD2 might be the D (6 bases). Trimming removed 5 bases at V and 0 bases at J, with 15 bases between. Germline V gene data show CDR1 as SGHTA and CDR2 as FQGTGA. The CDR3 covers 16 residues. The chain's CDR3 is CASSPNSGLSTDTQYF. CDR3 sequence (DNA): TGTGCCAGCAGCCCCAATAGCGGTCTAAGCACAGATACGCAGTATTTT.

This clonotype was seen at least ten times. The chain combines TRBV5-1 with TRBJ1-1; TRBD1 might be the D (5 bases). The CDR3 is 13 residues long. The germline CDR1 and CDR2 sequences are SGHRS and YFSETQ. The V end lost 7 bases, the J end lost 2 bases, and 12 bases lay between the germline ends. CDR3 nucleotides: TGCGCCAGCCTCGATCAGGGTAACACTGAAGCTTTCTTT. The encoded protein is CASLDQGNTEAFF.

This clonotype was detected ten times or more. J is TRBJ1-6 and V is TRBV5-1; perhaps TRBD1 as D (5 bases). Per the germline V gene, CDR1 is SGHRS and CDR2 is YFSETQ. The V and J ends lost 0 bases and 10 bases respectively, with 14 bases between them. This CDR3 is 15 amino acids long. CDR3 residues: CASSLVGGVESPLHF. CDR3 bases: TGCGCCAGCAGCTTGGTGGGGGGAGTAGAATCACCCCTCCACTTT. Variable domain in full (rest from reference TRBV5-1 and TRBJ1-6): KAGVTQTPRYLIKTRGQQVTLSCSPISGHRSVSWYQQTPGQGLQFLFEYFSETQRNKGNFPGRFSGRQFSNSRSEMNVSTLELGDSALYLCASSLVGGVESPLHFGNGTRLTVT.

The gene calls are TRBV15 and TRBJ2-1, with TRBD2 identical over 7 bases. Germline CDR1 is LNHNV and CDR2 is YYDKDF (reference sequence). Trimming took 7 bases from V and 7 from J; bases not matched to a gene: 10. The CDR3 loop spans 14 amino acids. CDR3 residues: CATKVPSGMNEQFF. The CDR3 DNA follows: TGTGCCACCAAAGTTCCAAGCGGGATGAATGAGCAGTTCTTC.

The sample holds a few counts of this clonotype. V is TRBV29-1 and J is TRBJ1-1; D unresolved. Trimming removed 2 bases at V and 8 bases at J, with 15 bases between. Germline CDR1 and CDR2: SQVTM and ANQGSEA. This CDR3 contains 13 residues. DNA for the CDR3: TGCAGCGTTGAATTAGCGGGAGTTGGAGAAGCTTTCTTT. Residues: CSVELAGVGEAFF.

As concerns this clonotype: This could be a read error, since a much larger clone is one nucleotide away. Because the CDR3 is missing its conserved closing phenylalanine or tryptophan, this is likely a read error. V and J are TRBV20-1 and TRBJ2-1; D is undetermined. The CDR3 runs to 10 residues. The V end was cut by 5 bases, the J end by 12 bases, with 11 bases between. Germline V gene data show CDR1 as DFQATT and CDR2 as SNEGSKA (reference sequence). CDR3 sequence (DNA): TGCAGTGCTTTCGGCTCTGGGCAGTTCCTC. Protein product: CSAFGSGQFL.

This clonotype came up once. V and J are TRBV3-1 and TRBJ1-4, with unresolved D. The CDR3 is 16 residues long. Germline V gene lookup returns CDR1 LGHDT and CDR2 YNNKEL (reference sequence). V lost 1 base, J lost 5 bases, and 14 bases lay in between. The CDR3 region has the DNA TGTGCCAGCAGCCAAGGACCTGGACTGCTAAATGAAAAACTGTTTTTT. Its protein is CASSQGPGLLNEKLFF.

This clonotype was seen a few times. V is TRBV5-1 and J is TRBJ2-5; D call uncertain. Germline assignment: CDR1 SGHRS and CDR2 YFSETQ. This CDR3 is built from 14 residues. V was cut by 0 bases and J by 8 bases, with 14 bases left in between. CDR3 nucleotide sequence: TGCGCCAGCAGCTTGGGAGTGACGGAGAGAACCCAGTACTTC. This encodes CASSLGVTERTQYF.